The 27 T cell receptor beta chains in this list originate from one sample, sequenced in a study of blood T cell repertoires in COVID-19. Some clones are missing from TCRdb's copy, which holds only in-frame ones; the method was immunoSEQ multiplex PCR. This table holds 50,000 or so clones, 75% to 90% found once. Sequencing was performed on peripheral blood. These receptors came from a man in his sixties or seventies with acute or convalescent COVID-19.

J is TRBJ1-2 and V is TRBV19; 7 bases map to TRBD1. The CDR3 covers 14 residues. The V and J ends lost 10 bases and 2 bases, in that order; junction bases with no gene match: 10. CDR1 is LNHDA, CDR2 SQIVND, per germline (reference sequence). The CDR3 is CAISRDSLNYGYTF. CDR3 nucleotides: TGTGCCATCTCAAGGGACAGCCTCAACTATGGCTACACCTTC.

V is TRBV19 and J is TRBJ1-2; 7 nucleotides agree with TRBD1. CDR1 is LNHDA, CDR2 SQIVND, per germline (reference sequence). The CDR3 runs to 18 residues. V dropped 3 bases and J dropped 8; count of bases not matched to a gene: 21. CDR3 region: CASSMPTETRGARRGYTF. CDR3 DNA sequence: TGTGCCAGTAGTATGCCAACCGAGACCAGGGGGGCGCGGCGGGGCTACACCTTC.

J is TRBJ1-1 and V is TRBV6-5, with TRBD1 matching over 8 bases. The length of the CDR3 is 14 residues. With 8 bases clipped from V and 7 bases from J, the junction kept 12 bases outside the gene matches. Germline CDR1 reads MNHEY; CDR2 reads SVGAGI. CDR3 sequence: CASHRAGGRIEAFF. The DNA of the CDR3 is TGTGCCAGCCACCGCGCAGGGGGCCGTATTGAAGCTTTCTTT.

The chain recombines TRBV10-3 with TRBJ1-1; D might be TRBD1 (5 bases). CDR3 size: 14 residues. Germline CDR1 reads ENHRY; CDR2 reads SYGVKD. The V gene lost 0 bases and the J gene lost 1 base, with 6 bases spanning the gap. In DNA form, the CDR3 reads TGTGCCATCAGTGAGTCAGGGGAGAACACTGAAGCTTTCTTT. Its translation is CAISESGENTEAFF.

CDR3 sequence: CASSPRDSYGYTF. DNA of the CDR3: TGTGCCAGCTCACCAAGGGACAGCTATGGCTACACCTTC. The rearrangement links TRBV18 to TRBJ1-2, with TRBD1 identical over 7 bases. The J segment lost 4 bases and the V segment lost 2 bases, leaving 1 base of the junction unmatched. The CDR3 covers 13 residues. CDR1 KGHSH and CDR2 LQKENI come from the germline V gene.

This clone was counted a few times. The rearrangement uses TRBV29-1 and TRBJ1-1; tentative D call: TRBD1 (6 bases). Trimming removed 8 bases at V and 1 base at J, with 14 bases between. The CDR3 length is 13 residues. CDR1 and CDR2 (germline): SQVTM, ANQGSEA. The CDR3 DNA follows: TGCAGCTTCACCTTGACAGGGAACACTGAAGCTTTCTTT. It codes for CSFTLTGNTEAFF.

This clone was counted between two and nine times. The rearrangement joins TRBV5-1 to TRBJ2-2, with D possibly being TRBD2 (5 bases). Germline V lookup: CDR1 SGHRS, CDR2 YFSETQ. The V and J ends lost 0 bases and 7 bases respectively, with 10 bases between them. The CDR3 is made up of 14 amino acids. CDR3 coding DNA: TGCGCCAGCAGCTTGGGAGGGCAGATCGGGGAGCTGTTTTTT. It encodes CASSLGGQIGELFF.

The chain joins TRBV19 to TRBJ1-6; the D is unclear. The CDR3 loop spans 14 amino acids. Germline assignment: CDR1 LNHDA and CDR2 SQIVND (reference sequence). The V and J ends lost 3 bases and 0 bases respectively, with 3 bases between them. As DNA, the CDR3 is TGTGCCAGTAGTATCGGCTCCTATAATTCACCCCTCCACTTT. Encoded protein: CASSIGSYNSPLHF.

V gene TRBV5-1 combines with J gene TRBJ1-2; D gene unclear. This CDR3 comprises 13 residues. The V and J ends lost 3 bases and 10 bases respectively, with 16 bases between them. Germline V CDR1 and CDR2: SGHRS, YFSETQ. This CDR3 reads CASSSAGANDYTF. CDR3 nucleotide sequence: TGCGCCAGCAGCTCAGCGGGAGCCAATGACTACACCTTC.

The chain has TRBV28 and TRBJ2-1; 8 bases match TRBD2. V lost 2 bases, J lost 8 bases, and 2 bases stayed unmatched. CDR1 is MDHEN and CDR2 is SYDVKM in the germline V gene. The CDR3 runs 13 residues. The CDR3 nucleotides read TGTGCCAGCAGTTTAGTAGCGGGACATGAGCAGTTCTTC. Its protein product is CASSLVAGHEQFF.

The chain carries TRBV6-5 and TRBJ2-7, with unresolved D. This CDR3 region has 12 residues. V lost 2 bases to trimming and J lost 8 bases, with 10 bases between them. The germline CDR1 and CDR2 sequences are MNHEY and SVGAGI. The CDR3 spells CASSYANSQQYF. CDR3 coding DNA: TGTGCCAGCAGTTACGCGAATAGTCAGCAGTACTTC.

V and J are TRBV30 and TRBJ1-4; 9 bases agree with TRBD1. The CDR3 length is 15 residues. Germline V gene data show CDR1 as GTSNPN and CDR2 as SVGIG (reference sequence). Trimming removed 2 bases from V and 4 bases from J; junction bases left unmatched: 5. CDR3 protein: CAWSKNRGLNEKLFF. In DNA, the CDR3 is TGTGCCTGGAGTAAAAACAGGGGGCTTAATGAAAAACTGTTTTTT.

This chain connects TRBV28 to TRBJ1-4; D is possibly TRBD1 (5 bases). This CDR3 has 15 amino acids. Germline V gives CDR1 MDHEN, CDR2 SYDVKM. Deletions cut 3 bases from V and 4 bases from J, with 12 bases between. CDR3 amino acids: CASSFSGDFNEKLFF. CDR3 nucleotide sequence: TGTGCCAGCAGTTTCTCCGGGGACTTTAATGAAAAACTGTTTTTT.

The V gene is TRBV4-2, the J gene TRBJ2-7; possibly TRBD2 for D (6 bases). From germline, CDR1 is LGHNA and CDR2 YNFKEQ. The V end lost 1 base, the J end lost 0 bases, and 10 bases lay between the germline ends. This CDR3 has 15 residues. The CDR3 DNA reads TGTGCCAGCAGCCAAGGGCCCGGGAGCTCCTACGAGCAGTACTTC. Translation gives CASSQGPGSSYEQYF.

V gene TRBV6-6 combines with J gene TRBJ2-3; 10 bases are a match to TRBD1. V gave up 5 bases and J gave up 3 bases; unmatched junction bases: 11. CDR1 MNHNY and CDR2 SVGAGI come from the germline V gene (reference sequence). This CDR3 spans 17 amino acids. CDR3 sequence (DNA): TGTGCCAGCAGTCTTACCGGGACAGGGGCTGGGACAGATACGCAGTATTTT. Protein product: CASSLTGTGAGTDTQYF.

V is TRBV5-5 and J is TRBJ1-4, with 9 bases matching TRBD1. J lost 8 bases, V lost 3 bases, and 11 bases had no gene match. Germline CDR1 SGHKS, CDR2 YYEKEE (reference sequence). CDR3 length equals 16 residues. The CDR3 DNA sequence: TGTGCCAGCAGCTCTCTGCCGGGACAGGGACAAGAAAAACTGTTTTTT. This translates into CASSSLPGQGQEKLFF.

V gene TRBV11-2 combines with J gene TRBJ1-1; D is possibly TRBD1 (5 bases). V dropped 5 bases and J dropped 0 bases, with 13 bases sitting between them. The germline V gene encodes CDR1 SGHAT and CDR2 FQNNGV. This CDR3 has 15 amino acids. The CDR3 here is CASSPRGVMNTEAFF. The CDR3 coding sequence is TGTGCCAGCAGCCCCCGGGGGGTGATGAACACTGAAGCTTTCTTT.

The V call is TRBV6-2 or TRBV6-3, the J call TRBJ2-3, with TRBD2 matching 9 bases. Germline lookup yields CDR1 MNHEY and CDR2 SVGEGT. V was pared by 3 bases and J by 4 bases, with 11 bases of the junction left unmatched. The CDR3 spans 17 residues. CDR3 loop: CASSYPRGSGGADTQYF. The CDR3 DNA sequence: TGTGCCAGCAGTTATCCCCGGGGTAGCGGGGGCGCAGATACGCAGTATTTT.

The CDR3 DNA reads as TGTGCCAGTCGCCGGACAGGACCTTACGAGCAGTACTTC. It is translated as CASRRTGPYEQYF. The rearrangement uses TRBV28 and TRBJ2-7; TRBD1 matches at 7 bases. The V segment lost 9 bases and the J segment 4 bases; nucleotides outside the gene matches: 9. Germline V gene data show CDR1 as MDHEN and CDR2 as SYDVKM. The CDR3 contains 13 residues.

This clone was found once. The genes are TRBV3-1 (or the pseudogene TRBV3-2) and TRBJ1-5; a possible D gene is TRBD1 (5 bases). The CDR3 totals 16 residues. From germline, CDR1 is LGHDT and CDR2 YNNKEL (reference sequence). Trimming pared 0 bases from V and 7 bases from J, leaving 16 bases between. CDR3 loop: CASSQDPGTYPQPQHF. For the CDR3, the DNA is TGTGCCAGCAGCCAAGATCCCGGGACTTACCCCCAGCCCCAGCATTTT.

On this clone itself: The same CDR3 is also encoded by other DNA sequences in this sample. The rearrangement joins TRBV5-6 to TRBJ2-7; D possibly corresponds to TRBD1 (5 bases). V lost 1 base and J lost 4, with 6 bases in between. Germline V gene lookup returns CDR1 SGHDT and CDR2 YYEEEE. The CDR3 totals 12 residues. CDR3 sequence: CASSLTGYEQYF. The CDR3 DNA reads TGTGCCAGCAGCTTGACAGGTTACGAGCAGTACTTC.

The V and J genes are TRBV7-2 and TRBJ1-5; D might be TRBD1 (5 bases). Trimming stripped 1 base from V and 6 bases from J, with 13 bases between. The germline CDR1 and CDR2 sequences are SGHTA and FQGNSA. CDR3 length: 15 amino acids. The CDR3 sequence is CASSLGVGEAQPQHF. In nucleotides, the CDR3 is TGTGCCAGCAGCTTAGGAGTAGGGGAGGCTCAGCCCCAGCATTTT.

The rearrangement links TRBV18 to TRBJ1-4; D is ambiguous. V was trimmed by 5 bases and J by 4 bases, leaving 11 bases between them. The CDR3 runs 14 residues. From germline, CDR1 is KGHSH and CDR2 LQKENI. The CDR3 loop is CASSGGLGNEKLFF. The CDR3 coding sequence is TGTGCCAGCTCAGGAGGGCTCGGTAATGAAAAACTGTTTTTT. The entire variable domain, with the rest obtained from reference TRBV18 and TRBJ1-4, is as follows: NAGVMQNPRHLVRRRGQEARLRCSPMKGHSHVYWYRQLPEEGLKFMVYLQKENIIDESGMPKERFSAEFPKEGPSILRIQQVVRGDSAAYFCASSGGLGNEKLFFGSGTQLSVL.

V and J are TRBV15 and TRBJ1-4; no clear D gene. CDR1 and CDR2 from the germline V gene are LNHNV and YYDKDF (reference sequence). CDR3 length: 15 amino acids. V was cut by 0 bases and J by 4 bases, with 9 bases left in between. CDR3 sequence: CATSRDLGDNEKLFF. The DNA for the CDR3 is TGTGCCACCAGCAGAGATCTCGGGGATAATGAAAAACTGTTTTTT.

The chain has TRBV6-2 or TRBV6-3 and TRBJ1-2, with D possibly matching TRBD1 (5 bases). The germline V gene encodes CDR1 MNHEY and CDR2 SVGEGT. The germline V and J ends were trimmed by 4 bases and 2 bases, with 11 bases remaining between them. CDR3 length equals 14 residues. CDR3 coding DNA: TGTGCCAGCAGTTCCTTCGACAGAAACTATGGCTACACCTTC. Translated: CASSSFDRNYGYTF.

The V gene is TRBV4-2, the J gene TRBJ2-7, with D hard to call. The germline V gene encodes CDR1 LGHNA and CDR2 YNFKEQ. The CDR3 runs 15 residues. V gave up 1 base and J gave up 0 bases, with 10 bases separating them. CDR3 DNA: TGTGCCAGCAGCCAAGTGGCCAGTAACTCCTACGAGCAGTACTTC. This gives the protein CASSQVASNSYEQYF.

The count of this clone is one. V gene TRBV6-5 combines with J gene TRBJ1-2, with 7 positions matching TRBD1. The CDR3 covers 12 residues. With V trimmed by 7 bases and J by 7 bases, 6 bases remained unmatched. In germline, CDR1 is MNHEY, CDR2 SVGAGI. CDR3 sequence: CASKIQGSGYTF. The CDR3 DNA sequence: TGTGCCAGCAAGATACAGGGGTCTGGCTACACCTTC.